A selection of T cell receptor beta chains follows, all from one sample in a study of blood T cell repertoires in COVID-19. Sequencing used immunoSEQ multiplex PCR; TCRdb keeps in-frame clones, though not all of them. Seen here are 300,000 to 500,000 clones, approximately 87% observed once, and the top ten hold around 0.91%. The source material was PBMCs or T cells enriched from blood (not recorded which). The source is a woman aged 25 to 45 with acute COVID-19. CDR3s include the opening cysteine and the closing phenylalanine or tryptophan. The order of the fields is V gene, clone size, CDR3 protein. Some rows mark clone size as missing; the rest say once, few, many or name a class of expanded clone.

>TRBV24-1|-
CATSDRANTGELFF
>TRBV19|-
CASSLPGLAGIDLRNEQFF
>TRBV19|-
CASSMRYGGGNQPQHF
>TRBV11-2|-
CASSLGPQEAFF
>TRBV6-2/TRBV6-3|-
CASSYKPNTEAFF
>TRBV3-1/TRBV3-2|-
CASSHHGANTEAFF
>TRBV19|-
CASMGLGGGAVEQFF
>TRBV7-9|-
CASSFWGDSNQPQHF
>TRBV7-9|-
CASSPGGGLVGANEKLFF
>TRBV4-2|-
CASSQDYGQNTEAFF
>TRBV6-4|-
CASSDSVRGGLNEQFF
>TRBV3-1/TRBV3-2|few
CASKKKTGQGSEQYF
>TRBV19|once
CASSTGGANSPLHF
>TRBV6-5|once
CASREEDSYGYTF
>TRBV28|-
CASSSDRGHLFF
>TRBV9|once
CASSVDGSGGAWEYF
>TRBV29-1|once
CSSRDSYEQYF
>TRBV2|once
CASSLDSSNQPQHF
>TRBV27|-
CASSTHRVSGANVLTF
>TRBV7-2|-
CASSLVSGGDSNTGELFF
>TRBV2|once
CASEPGAGELFF
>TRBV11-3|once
CASSHLTGTGLNEQFF
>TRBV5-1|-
CASSPDRGWNTIYF
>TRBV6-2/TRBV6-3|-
CASSRTYDYEQYF
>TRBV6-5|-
CASRGSGGSYNEQFF
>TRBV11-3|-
CASSSSRTSGTEQFF
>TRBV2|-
CASSTTRGFTGELFF
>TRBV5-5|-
CASSPGQVHTEAFF
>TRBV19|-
CASSKAGDRGRLGYGYTF
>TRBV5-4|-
CASSFGATSYNEQFF
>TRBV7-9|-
CASSLGPGGITDTQYF
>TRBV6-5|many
CATREWTDEQYF